This T cell receptor beta chain came from a study of control samples from healthy donors and cancer patients (dated by TCRdb to 2018 to 2021). The CDR3 sequence holds 15 residues, the cysteine and phenylalanine included. Only the CDR3 part of the read is kept: 45 bases, read in frame from the first base. From the germline V gene, CDR1 is MDHEN and CDR2 is SYDVKM. V was cut back by 8 bases and J by 1 base, leaving a gap of 14 bases between them. Receptor amplification or capture employed the immunoSEQ multiplex PCR assay. Entries here come from immuneACCESS through TCRdb and include only in-frame sequences with V and J called. Some clones fail to appear in such tables; in the studies checked, an unresolved V gene covers under half of the shortfall, and the cause of the remainder is unknown. The sample data list 120,000 to 150,000 clones, and less than 90% of these were observed just once. The ten most abundant clones make up 8% to 9.5% of the sample.

As regards this clone: Its target antigen remains unknown. The input lacks base qualities; no much larger clone sits a single base away.

The V gene is TRBV28 and the J gene is TRBJ2-2; matching of 6 bases hints at TRBD2 as the D gene. Sequenced material: blood. The clonotype comes from a woman aged 25 to 39 in good health. The CDR3 has the sequence CASRNGGVNTGELFF. DNA sequence: TGTGCCAGCCGAAATGGAGGGGTGAACACCGGGGAGCTGTTTTTT.